Only a few counts were recorded for the clone carrying this T cell receptor beta chain. Its antigen is as yet unknown. Primers: 60 Vbeta forward and 13 Jbeta reverse. Generated by immunoSEQ multiplex PCR, the TCRdb table keeps only in-frame clones and is missing some. The sample has roughly 71,000 clones, approximately 78% seen once. The sample comes from a study of cytomegalovirus exposure and HLA in healthy donors. Study-level points and caveats: Solely CMV serostatus was available to characterize immune exposure. The productive fraction for most TCR beta V segments was about 87% or about 30% in an earlier analysis.

Trimming left V 2 bases short and J 2 bases short, with 18 bases between. This CDR3 region has 17 residues. Germline V gene data show CDR1 as MGHRA and CDR2 as YSYEKL. The gene calls are TRBV4-1 and TRBJ1-1; perhaps TRBD1 as D (6 bases). The TCR comes from a girl between 10 and 17 years old in good health and CMV-seropositive. Sequencing used PBMCs. The CDR3 is CASSQKSIRGGNTEAFF. The CDR3 DNA follows: TGCGCCAGCAGCCAAAAATCGATTAGGGGGGGAAACACTGAAGCTTTCTTT.